The 29 T cell receptor beta chains given below trace back to one sample, sequenced in a study of T-cell memory formation after mild COVID-19. From the 5' RACE reads, TCRdb called clonotypes with MiXCR, one entry per CDR3 protein. This sample has about 390,000 distinct CDR3 sequences, with about 15% found just once. The specimen was PBMCs or a T cell subset sorted from them (not recorded which). The receptors stem from a man aged 18 to 30 who had mild COVID-19 (a few samples of this study predate the infection). Cell type and time point are not known.

The chain recombines TRBV20-1 with TRBJ1-5, with D maybe TRBD1 (5 bases). The germline V gene encodes CDR1 DFQATT and CDR2 SNEGSKA (reference sequence). V was clipped by 6 bases and J by 6 bases, with 18 bases between them. This CDR3 has 14 residues. Here the CDR3 reads CSAYAGLGGQPQHF. In DNA form, the CDR3 reads TGCAGTGCATATGCGGGACTGGGGGGTCAGCCCCAGCATTTT.

The J gene is TRBJ1-2, the V gene TRBV7-2, with a tentative D call TRBD1 (5 bases). The CDR3 loop spans 15 amino acids. V was clipped by 1 base and J by 3 bases, with 12 bases between them. Looked up from germline, CDR1 is SGHTA and CDR2 is FQGNSA. CDR3 nucleotide sequence: TGTGCCAGCAGCTTAGTGAGCGGGGCGTACTATGGCTACACCTTC. Protein product: CASSLVSGAYYGYTF. The full variable domain, with the rest looked up from reference TRBV7-2 and TRBJ1-2, is GAGVSQSPSNKVTEKGKDVELRCDPISGHTALYWYRQSLGQGLEFLIYFQGNSAPDKSGLPSDRFSAERTGGSVSTLTIQRTQQEDSAVYLCASSLVSGAYYGYTFGSGTRLTVV.

This clonotype was observed at least ten times. The rearrangement joins TRBV5-1 to TRBJ2-7; weak D call: TRBD1 (7 bases). V was pared by 4 bases and J by 6 bases, with 17 bases between. Germline V gene lookup returns CDR1 SGHRS and CDR2 YFSETQ. CDR3 length: 14 amino acids. CDR3 sequence reads: CASSPHPQGGEQYV. The CDR3 DNA reads TGCGCCAGCAGCCCTCACCCCCAGGGGGGCGAGCAGTACGTC.

The chain has TRBV29-1 and TRBJ2-7; 9 nucleotides match TRBD1. Germline lookup yields CDR1 SQVTM and CDR2 ANQGSEA. The CDR3 extends over 13 amino acids. The V gene end was trimmed by 3 bases and the J gene end by 2 bases; junction bases not matched to a gene: 2. The CDR3 DNA reads as TGCAGCGTTGAGGGGACAGGGCCCTACGAGCAGTACTTC. It yields the protein CSVEGTGPYEQYF.

A few counts support this clonotype. This rearrangement joins TRBV7-9 to TRBJ1-1, with D possibly TRBD1 on 5 matching bases. Germline assignment: CDR1 SEHNR and CDR2 FQNEAQ (reference sequence). V was trimmed by 5 bases and J by 3 bases, leaving 13 bases between them. This CDR3 comprises 14 residues. The CDR3 sequence is CASSPLKGHTEAFF. CDR3 in DNA: TGTGCCAGCAGCCCCCTAAAGGGGCACACTGAAGCTTTCTTT.

This clonotype was picked up a small number of times. The chain is built from TRBV7-8 and TRBJ2-3; TRBD1 matches at 8 bases. Germline V gene sequence: CDR1 SGHVS, CDR2 FQNEAQ. The V gene end was trimmed by 4 bases and the J gene end by 5 bases; junction bases not matched to a gene: 5. This CDR3 is 14 amino acids long. The CDR3 protein is CASSYPTGEDTQYF. In DNA, the CDR3 is TGTGCCAGCAGCTACCCGACAGGGGAAGATACGCAGTATTTT.

This clonotype was seen ten or more times. This chain connects TRBV7-2 to TRBJ2-5, with TRBD1 matching 10 bases. V dropped 7 bases and J dropped 10; count of bases not matched to a gene: 9. The germline V gene encodes CDR1 SGHTA and CDR2 FQGNSA. The CDR3 consists of 13 residues. The CDR3 protein is CASTLPGQGIQYF. The DNA for the CDR3 is TGTGCCAGCACCCTACCGGGACAGGGGATCCAGTACTTC.

This clonotype was detected ten times or more. CDR3 coding DNA: TGTGCCAGCAGCTTTGGGGGGGCAGAGACCCAGTACTTC. It specifies CASSFGGAETQYF. The rearrangement links TRBV7-2 to TRBJ2-5; D perhaps matches TRBD2 (7 bases). The CDR3 loop spans 13 amino acids. V gave up 3 bases and J gave up 4 bases, with 9 bases separating them. Germline V gene data show CDR1 as SGHTA and CDR2 as FQGNSA.

This clonotype was seen a few times. The chain has TRBV5-5 and TRBJ2-1; 8 bases are shared with TRBD2. Looked up from germline, CDR1 is SGHKS and CDR2 is YYEKEE (reference sequence). Unmatched junction bases numbered 4, after V lost 1 base and J lost 1 base. CDR3 size: 16 residues. CDR3 in amino acids: CASSLSGGGSYNEQFF. DNA for the CDR3: TGTGCCAGCAGCTTGTCAGGCGGGGGGTCCTACAATGAGCAGTTCTTC.

This clonotype was seen ten or more times. The chain employs TRBV7-9 and TRBJ2-3; unclear D gene. CDR1 is SEHNR and CDR2 is FQNEAQ in the germline V gene (reference sequence). This CDR3 is built from 15 residues. V was shortened by 1 base and J by 5 bases, with 13 bases between the two germline ends. Here the CDR3 reads CASSLEGTSLDTQYF. In nucleotides, the CDR3 is TGTGCCAGCAGCTTAGAAGGTACCAGCTTAGATACGCAGTATTTT.

The gene calls are TRBV14 and TRBJ2-7; TRBD2 is a possible D gene (7 bases). The CDR3 totals 14 residues. Germline CDR1 reads SGHDN; CDR2 reads FVKESK. Trimming pared 3 bases from V and 5 bases from J, leaving 14 bases between. The CDR3 spells CASSHLRRGHEQYF. DNA of the CDR3: TGTGCCAGCAGCCATCTACGGCGGGGGCACGAGCAGTACTTC.

The rearrangement joins TRBV15 to TRBJ2-1; a weak D match, TRBD2 (5 bases). Trimming shortened V by 0 bases and J by 7 bases, and 10 bases separated the two germline ends. Germline-derived CDR1 and CDR2 are LNHNV and YYDKDF (reference sequence). The length of the CDR3 is 14 residues. CDR3 DNA: TGTGCCACCAGCAGAGATACGAGGGCGAATGAGCAGTTCTTC. It specifies CATSRDTRANEQFF.

This rearrangement joins TRBV20-1 to TRBJ2-5; possibly TRBD1 for D (5 bases). The V and J ends lost 6 bases and 1 base respectively, with 15 bases between them. The germline V gene encodes CDR1 DFQATT and CDR2 SNEGSKA (reference sequence). This CDR3 is 14 amino acids long. CDR3 amino acids: CSAPTRTFQETQYF. DNA for the CDR3: TGCAGTGCCCCGACCCGGACATTCCAAGAGACCCAGTACTTC.

This chain links TRBV12-3 or TRBV12-4 with TRBJ1-2; a possible D gene is TRBD1 (5 bases). The CDR3 contains 12 residues. The germline V and J ends were trimmed by 5 bases and 4 bases, with 8 bases remaining between them. The CDR3 region is CASSRQSYGYTF. The CDR3 region has the DNA TGTGCCAGCAGTCGACAGTCCTATGGCTACACCTTC.

This clonotype was seen only a few times. The rearrangement uses TRBV24-1 and TRBJ2-2; D perhaps matches TRBD2 (5 bases). The V end was cut by 6 bases, the J end by 5 bases, with 6 bases between. CDR3 length: 12 amino acids. Germline CDR1 is KGHDR and CDR2 is SFDVKD. CDR3 sequence reads: CATSRGTGELFF. The CDR3 bases are TGTGCCACCAGTCGGGGAACCGGGGAGCTGTTTTTT.

The V gene is TRBV3-1, the J gene TRBJ2-7; D is unclear. V was trimmed by 1 base and J by 5 bases, leaving 3 bases between them. This CDR3 is built from 11 residues. Germline-derived CDR1 and CDR2 are LGHDT and YNNKEL (reference sequence). The CDR3 is CASSQVHEQYF. DNA of the CDR3: TGTGCCAGCAGCCAAGTCCACGAGCAGTACTTC.

This clonotype was recorded once. The chain is built from TRBV29-1 and TRBJ2-7; TRBD2 might be the D (5 bases). Trimming shortened V by 6 bases and J by 5 bases, and 14 bases separated the two germline ends. The CDR3 covers 12 residues. Germline V gives CDR1 SQVTM, CDR2 ANQGSEA. CDR3 in amino acids: CSVETGIDEQYF. The CDR3 DNA reads as TGCAGCGTCGAGACGGGGATCGACGAGCAGTACTTC.

DNA of the CDR3: TGTGCCAGCAGTTTCACGGTTAGGGACATTCAGTACTTC. Translated: CASSFTVRDIQYF. This sequence joins TRBV28 and TRBJ2-1; no clear D gene. The J call could be wrong; TRBJ2-4 is a better fit for the DNA end. The length of the CDR3 is 13 residues. Per the germline V gene, CDR1 is MDHEN and CDR2 is SYDVKM.

The chain combines TRBV11-2 with TRBJ2-3, with 8 bases that match TRBD2. Per the germline V gene, CDR1 is SGHAT and CDR2 is FQNNGV. CDR3 size: 14 residues. J gave up 2 bases and V 7 bases, and 5 bases lay outside the gene matches. This CDR3 reads CASKPGGATDTQYF. The CDR3 DNA reads as TGTGCCAGCAAACCCGGGGGGGCCACAGATACGCAGTATTTT.

CDR3 sequence: CASSLASDGGETQYF. CDR3 in DNA: TGCGCCAGCAGCTTGGCCTCGGACGGGGGAGAGACCCAGTACTTC. The rearrangement links TRBV5-1 to TRBJ2-5, with a weak D call TRBD2 (6 bases). V lost 0 bases to trimming and J lost 4 bases, with 13 bases between them. The CDR3 length is 15 residues. Germline CDR1 and CDR2: SGHRS and YFSETQ.

The rearrangement uses TRBV3-1 and TRBJ2-5; TRBD1 might be the D (6 bases). The CDR3 covers 15 residues. Looked up from germline, CDR1 is LGHDT and CDR2 is YNNKEL (reference sequence). The V and J ends lost 6 bases and 5 bases respectively, with 19 bases between them. For the CDR3, the DNA is TGTGCCAGCAGGCCAAGTACGCGGCAGGGGGAGACCCAGTACTTC. Protein product: CASRPSTRQGETQYF.

The chain combines TRBV3-1 with TRBJ2-7; D tentatively fits TRBD1 or TRBD2 (5 bases each). Per germline, CDR1 LGHDT and CDR2 YNNKEL (reference sequence). The CDR3 contains 16 residues. Trimming removed 0 bases at V and 3 bases at J, with 15 bases between. The CDR3 nucleotides read TGTGCCAGCAGCCAAGATAAACCGGCAGGGAGCTACGAGCAGTACTTC. Protein sequence: CASSQDKPAGSYEQYF.

This clonotype turned up a few times. The chain links TRBV5-1 to TRBJ2-1; D is perhaps TRBD2 (6 bases). CDR3 length: 16 amino acids. The V end lost 0 bases, the J end lost 5 bases, and 15 bases lay between the germline ends. The germline V gene encodes CDR1 SGHRS and CDR2 YFSETQ. The CDR3 is CASSLGLAELHNEQFF. CDR3 nucleotide sequence: TGCGCCAGCAGCTTGGGGTTAGCGGAGTTGCACAATGAGCAGTTCTTC.

The rearrangement links TRBV5-5 to TRBJ1-1; unclear D gene. Trimming removed 2 bases at V and 5 bases at J, with 7 bases between. This CDR3 region has 12 residues. The V gene's germline CDR1 is SGHKS and CDR2 YYEKEE (reference sequence). In nucleotides, the CDR3 is TGTGCCAGCAGCTTATTGGAAACTGAAGCTTTCTTT. Its protein is CASSLLETEAFF. Supplemented by reference TRBV5-5 and TRBJ1-1, the full variable domain reads DAGVTQSPTHLIKTRGQQVTLRCSPISGHKSVSWYQQVLGQGPQFIFQYYEKEERGRGNFPDRFSARQFPNYSSELNVNALLLGDSALYLCASSLLETEAFFGQGTRLTVV.

The chain employs TRBV4-3 and TRBJ1-5; D is unclear. CDR3 size: 15 residues. V was shortened by 0 bases and J by 7 bases, with 13 bases between the two germline ends. The germline V gene has CDR1 LGHNA and CDR2 YSLEER. The CDR3 DNA reads TGCGCCAGCAGCCAAGATCGGAGTTATGGCCAGCCCCAGCATTTT. It specifies CASSQDRSYGQPQHF.

This clonotype was found a few times. The chain couples TRBV5-1 to TRBJ2-7, with TRBD2 identical over 8 bases. CDR3 size: 15 residues. Germline values: CDR1 SGHRS, CDR2 YFSETQ. Trimming removed 2 bases from V and 0 bases from J; junction bases left unmatched: 4. The CDR3 reads CASSLVAGSSYEQYV. The CDR3 DNA reads as TGCGCCAGCAGCTTAGTAGCGGGGAGCTCCTACGAGCAGTACGTC.

This clonotype was seen only a few times. The gene calls are TRBV7-9 and TRBJ2-6; the D is unclear. The CDR3 totals 14 residues. Germline V lookup: CDR1 SEHNR, CDR2 FQNEAQ (reference sequence). The germline V and J ends were trimmed by 5 bases and 1 base, with 6 bases remaining between them. In DNA, the CDR3 is TGTGCCAGCAGCGAATATTCTGGGGCCAACGTCCTGACTTTC. Amino acids: CASSEYSGANVLTF.

This clonotype was found a few times. The CDR3 region has the DNA TGTGCCAGCATGGACTCGGCTAATGAAAAACTGTTTTTT. Protein sequence: CASMDSANEKLFF. V usage is TRBV6-5 and J usage is TRBJ1-4, with unresolved D. The V and J ends lost 7 bases and 3 bases respectively, with 9 bases between them. The CDR3 length is 13 residues. In germline, CDR1 is MNHEY, CDR2 SVGAGI.

This clonotype was seen ten or more times. The chain's CDR3 is CASSPINSPLHF. CDR3 DNA: TGTGCCAGCAGTCCGATTAATTCACCCCTCCACTTT. This chain uses TRBV27 with TRBJ1-6, with unresolved D. The length of the CDR3 is 12 residues. Trimming took off 5 bases at V and 6 bases at J, with 5 bases between the two ends. In germline, CDR1 is MNHEY, CDR2 SMNVEV (reference sequence).